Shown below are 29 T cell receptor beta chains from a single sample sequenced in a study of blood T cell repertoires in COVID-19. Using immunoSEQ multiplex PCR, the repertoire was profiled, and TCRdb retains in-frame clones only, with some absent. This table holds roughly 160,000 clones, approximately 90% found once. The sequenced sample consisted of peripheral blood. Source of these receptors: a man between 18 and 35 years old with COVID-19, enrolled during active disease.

Written as DNA, the CDR3 is TGTGCCTGGAGTGTAAGGACAGGGGCCGGGGAGCTGTTTTTT. This translates into CAWSVRTGAGELFF. This chain joins TRBV30 and TRBJ2-2; 9 bases are shared with TRBD1. The CDR3 is 14 amino acids. V shed 0 bases and J 6 bases; nucleotides not matched to a gene: 2. Germline CDR1 is GTSNPN and CDR2 is SVGIG (reference sequence).

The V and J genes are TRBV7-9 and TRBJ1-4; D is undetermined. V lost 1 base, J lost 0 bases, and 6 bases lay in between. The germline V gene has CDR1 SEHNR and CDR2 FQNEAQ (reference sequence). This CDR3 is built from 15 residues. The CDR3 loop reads CASSLVATTNEKLFF. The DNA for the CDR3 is TGTGCCAGCAGCTTAGTGGCAACAACTAATGAAAAACTGTTTTTT.

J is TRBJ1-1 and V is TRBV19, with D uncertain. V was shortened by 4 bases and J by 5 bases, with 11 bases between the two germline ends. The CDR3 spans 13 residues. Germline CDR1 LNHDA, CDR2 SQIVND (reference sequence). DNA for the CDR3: TGTGCCAGTAGTACTCCCCAGTGGACTGAAGCTTTCTTT. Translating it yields CASSTPQWTEAFF.

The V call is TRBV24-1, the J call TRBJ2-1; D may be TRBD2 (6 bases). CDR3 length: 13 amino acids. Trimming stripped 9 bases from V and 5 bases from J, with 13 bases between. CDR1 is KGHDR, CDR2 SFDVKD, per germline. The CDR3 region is CATLADTNNEQFF. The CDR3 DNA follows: TGTGCCACCTTAGCGGATACCAACAATGAGCAGTTCTTC.

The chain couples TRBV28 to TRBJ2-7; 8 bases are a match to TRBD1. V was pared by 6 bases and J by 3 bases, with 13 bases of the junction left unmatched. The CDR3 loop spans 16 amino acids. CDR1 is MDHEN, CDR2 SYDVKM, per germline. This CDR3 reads CASRPGTGISYYEQYF. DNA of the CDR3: TGTGCCAGCAGACCTGGGACAGGAATCAGTTACTACGAGCAGTACTTC.

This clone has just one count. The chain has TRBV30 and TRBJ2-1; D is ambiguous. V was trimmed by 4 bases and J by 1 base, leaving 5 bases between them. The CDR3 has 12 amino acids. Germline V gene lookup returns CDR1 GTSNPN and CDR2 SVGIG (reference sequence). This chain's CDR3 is CAWKASYNEQFF. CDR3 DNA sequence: TGTGCCTGGAAAGCTTCCTACAATGAGCAGTTCTTC.

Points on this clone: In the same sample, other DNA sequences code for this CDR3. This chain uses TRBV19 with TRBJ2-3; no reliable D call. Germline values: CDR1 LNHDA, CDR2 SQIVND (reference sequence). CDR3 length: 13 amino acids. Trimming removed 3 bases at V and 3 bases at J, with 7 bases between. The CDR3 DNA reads TGTGCCAGTAGTATTACCGGGACAGATACGCAGTATTTT. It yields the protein CASSITGTDTQYF.

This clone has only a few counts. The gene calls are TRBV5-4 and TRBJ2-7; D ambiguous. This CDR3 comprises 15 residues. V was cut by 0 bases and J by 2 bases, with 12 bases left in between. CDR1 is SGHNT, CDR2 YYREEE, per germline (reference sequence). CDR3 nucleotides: TGTGCCAGCAGCTTGGAAGCCCGCCCTCCCTACGAGCAGTACTTC. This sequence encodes CASSLEARPPYEQYF.

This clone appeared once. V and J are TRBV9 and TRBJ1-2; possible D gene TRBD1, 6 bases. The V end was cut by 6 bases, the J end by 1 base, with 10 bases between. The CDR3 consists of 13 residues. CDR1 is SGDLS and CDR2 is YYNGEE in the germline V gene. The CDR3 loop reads CASTEGGNYGYTF. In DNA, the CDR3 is TGTGCCAGCACCGAAGGGGGTAACTATGGCTACACCTTC.

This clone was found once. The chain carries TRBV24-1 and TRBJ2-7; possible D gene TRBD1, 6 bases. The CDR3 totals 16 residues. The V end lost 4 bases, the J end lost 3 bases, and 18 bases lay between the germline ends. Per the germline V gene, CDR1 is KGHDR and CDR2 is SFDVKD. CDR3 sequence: CATSDRTGSLIYEQYF. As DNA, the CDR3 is TGTGCCACCAGTGACCGTACAGGGTCCCTGATCTACGAGCAGTACTTC.

The CDR3 loop is CASSQGQGGYEQYF. The CDR3, as DNA: TGTGCCAGCAGTCAGGGACAGGGGGGCTACGAGCAGTACTTC. The chain links TRBV6-5 to TRBJ2-7; 11 bases match TRBD1. The J segment lost 3 bases and the V segment lost 5 bases, leaving 3 bases of the junction unmatched. The CDR3 is made up of 14 amino acids. The V gene's germline CDR1 is MNHEY and CDR2 SVGAGI.

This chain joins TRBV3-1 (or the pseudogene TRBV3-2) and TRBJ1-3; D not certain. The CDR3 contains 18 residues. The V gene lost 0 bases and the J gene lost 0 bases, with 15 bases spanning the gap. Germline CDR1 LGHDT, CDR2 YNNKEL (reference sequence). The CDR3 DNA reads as TGTGCCAGCAGCCAAGAATCAGGATTCCTTAGCTCTGGAAACACCATATATTTT. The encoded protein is CASSQESGFLSSGNTIYF.

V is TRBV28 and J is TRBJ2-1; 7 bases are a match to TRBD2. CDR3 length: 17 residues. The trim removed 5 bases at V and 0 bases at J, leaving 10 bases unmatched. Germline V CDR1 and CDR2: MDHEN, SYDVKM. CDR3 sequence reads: CASSPVTSASSYNEQFF. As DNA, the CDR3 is TGTGCCAGCAGTCCCGTCACTAGCGCGAGCTCCTACAATGAGCAGTTCTTC.

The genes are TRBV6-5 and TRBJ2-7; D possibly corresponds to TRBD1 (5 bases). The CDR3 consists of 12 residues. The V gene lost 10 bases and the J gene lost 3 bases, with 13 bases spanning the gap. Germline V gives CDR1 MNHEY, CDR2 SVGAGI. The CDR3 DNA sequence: TGTGCCACCCAAATCAGGGACTACGAGCAGTACTTC. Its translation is CATQIRDYEQYF.

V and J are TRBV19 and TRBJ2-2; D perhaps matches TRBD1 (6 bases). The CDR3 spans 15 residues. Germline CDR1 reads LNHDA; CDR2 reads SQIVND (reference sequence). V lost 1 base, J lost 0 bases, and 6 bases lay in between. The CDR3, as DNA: TGTGCCAGTAGTATAGGGACAGCGAACACCGGGGAGCTGTTTTTT. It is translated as CASSIGTANTGELFF.

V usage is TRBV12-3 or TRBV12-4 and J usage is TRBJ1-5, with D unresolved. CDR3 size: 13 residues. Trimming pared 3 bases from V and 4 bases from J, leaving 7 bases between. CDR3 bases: TGTGCCAGCAGTTTTACGGGGAATCAGCCCCAGCATTTT. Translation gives CASSFTGNQPQHF.

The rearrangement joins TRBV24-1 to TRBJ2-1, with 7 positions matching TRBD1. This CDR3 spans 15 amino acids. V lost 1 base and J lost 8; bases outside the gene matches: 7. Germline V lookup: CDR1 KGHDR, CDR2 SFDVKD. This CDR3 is CATSDFRGGADEQFF. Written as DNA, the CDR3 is TGTGCCACCAGTGATTTCCGAGGGGGCGCGGATGAGCAGTTCTTC.

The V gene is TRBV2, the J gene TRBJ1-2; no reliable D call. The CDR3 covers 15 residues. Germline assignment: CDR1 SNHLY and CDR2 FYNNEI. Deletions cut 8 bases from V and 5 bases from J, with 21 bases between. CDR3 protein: CASQQATLQSYGYTF. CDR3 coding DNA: TGTGCCAGCCAGCAGGCGACATTGCAATCATATGGCTACACCTTC.

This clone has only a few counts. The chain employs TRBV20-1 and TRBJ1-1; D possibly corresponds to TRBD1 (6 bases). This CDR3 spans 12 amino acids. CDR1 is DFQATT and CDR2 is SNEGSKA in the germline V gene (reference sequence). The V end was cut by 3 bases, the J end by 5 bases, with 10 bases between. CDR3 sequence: CSASGGATEAFF. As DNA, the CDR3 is TGCAGTGCTAGTGGGGGCGCGACTGAAGCTTTCTTT.

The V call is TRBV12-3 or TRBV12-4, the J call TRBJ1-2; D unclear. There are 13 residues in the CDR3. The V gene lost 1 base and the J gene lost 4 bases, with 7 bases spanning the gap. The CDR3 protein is CASSLGGLYGYTF. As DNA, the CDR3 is TGTGCCAGCAGTTTAGGAGGGCTCTATGGCTACACCTTC.

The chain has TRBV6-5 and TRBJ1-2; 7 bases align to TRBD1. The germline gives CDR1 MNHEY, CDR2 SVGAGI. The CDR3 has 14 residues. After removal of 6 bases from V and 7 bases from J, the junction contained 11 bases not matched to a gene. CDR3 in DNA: TGTGCCAGCAGAGAGGGGGCCGGCCCCTTTGGCTACACCTTC. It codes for CASREGAGPFGYTF.

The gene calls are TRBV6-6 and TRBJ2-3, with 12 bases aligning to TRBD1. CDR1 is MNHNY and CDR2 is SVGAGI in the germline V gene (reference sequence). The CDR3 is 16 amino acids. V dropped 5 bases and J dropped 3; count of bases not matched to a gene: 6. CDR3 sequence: CASSPAGQGATDTQYF. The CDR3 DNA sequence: TGTGCCAGCAGTCCGGCGGGACAGGGGGCAACAGATACGCAGTATTTT.

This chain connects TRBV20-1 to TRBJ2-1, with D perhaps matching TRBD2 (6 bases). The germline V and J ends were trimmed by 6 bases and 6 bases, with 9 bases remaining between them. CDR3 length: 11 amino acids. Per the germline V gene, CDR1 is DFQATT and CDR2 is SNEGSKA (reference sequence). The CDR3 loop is CSAGTFNEQFF. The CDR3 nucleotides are TGCAGTGCCGGGACTTTCAATGAGCAGTTCTTC.

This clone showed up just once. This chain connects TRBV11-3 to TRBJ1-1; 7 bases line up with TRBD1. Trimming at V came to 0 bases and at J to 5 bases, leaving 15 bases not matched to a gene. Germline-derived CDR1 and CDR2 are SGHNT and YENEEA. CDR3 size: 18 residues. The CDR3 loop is CASSLEAEGAAGVTEAFF. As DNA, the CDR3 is TGTGCCAGCAGCTTAGAGGCGGAGGGGGCGGCTGGGGTAACTGAAGCTTTCTTT.

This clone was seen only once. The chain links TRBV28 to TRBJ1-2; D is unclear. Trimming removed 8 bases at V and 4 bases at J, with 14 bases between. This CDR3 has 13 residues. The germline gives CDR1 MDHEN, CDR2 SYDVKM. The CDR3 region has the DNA TGTGCCAGCCAGAGGCCTAAATTCTATGGCTACACCTTC. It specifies CASQRPKFYGYTF.

The CDR3 DNA is TGTGCCAGCAGTCCCTTAAGGGCGACAGGGTACGGGGGCTACACCTTC. It translates to CASSPLRATGYGGYTF. V is TRBV27 and J is TRBJ1-2, with 7 bases matching TRBD1. The CDR3 spans 16 residues. CDR1 MNHEY and CDR2 SMNVEV come from the germline V gene (reference sequence). The V and J ends lost 5 bases and 8 bases, in that order; junction bases with no gene match: 17.

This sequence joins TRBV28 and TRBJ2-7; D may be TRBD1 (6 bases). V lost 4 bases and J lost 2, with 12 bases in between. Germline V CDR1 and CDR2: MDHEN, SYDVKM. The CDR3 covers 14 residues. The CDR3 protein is CASSSHRDPYEQYF. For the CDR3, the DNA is TGTGCCAGCAGTTCCCACAGGGACCCCTACGAGCAGTACTTC. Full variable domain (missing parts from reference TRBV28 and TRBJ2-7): DVKVTQSSRYLVKRTGEKVFLECVQDMDHENMFWYRQDPGLGLRLIYFSYDVKMKEKGDIPEGYSVSREKKERFSLILESASTNQTSMYLCASSSHRDPYEQYFGPGTRLTVT.

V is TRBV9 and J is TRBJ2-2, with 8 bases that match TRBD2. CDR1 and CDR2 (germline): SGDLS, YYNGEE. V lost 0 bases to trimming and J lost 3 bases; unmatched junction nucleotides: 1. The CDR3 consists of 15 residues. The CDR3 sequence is CASSVGGLDTGELFF. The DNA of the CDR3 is TGTGCCAGCAGCGTAGGGGGACTAGACACCGGGGAGCTGTTTTTT.

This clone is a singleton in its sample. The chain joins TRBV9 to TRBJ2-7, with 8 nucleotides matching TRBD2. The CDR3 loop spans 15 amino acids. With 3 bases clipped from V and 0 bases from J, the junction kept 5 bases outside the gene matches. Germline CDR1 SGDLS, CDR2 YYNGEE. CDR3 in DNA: TGTGCCAGCAGCGCCAGCGGGGGAAGCTCCTACGAGCAGTACTTC. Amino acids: CASSASGGSSYEQYF. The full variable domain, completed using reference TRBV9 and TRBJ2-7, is DSGVTQTPKHLITATGQRVTLRCSPRSGDLSVYWYQQSLDQGLQFLIQYYNGEERAKGNILERFSAQQFPDLHSELNLSSLELGDSALYFCASSASGGSSYEQYFGPGTRLTVT.